The rows below give T cell receptor beta chains drawn from one sample of a study of T cell responses to AZD1222 COVID-19 vaccine. This table comes from immunoSEQ multiplex PCR, and its TCRdb copy is limited to in-frame clones, with some not included. The sample holds tens of thousands of clones, 84% seen once. The sequencing used peripheral blood, collected on day 0 of AZD1222 vaccination. The origin of the receptors is an adult in good health. CDR3s include the opening cysteine and the closing phenylalanine or tryptophan. A D gene is named only where the DNA matches it firmly. Some rows have no size entry. The others give once, few or many, or a class for an expanded clone.

D: .; size: .; V: TRBV11-3; J: TRBJ2-7; DNA: TGTGCCAGCAGTAAGACAGGTGATACCTACGAGCAGTACTTC; CDR3: CASSKTGDTYEQYF
D: TRBD1; size: .; V: TRBV6-1; J: TRBJ2-7; DNA: TGTGCCAGCAGTGAAGCGTTCGGACAGGGTTTTAAGCAGTACTTC; CDR3: CASSEAFGQGFKQYF
D: .; size: .; V: TRBV5-4; J: TRBJ2-1; DNA: TGTGCCAGCAGCTTGGGACAGCGCCTGAGCTCCTACAATGAGCAGTTCTTC; CDR3: CASSLGQRLSSYNEQFF
D: .; size: .; V: TRBV7-9; J: TRBJ1-4; DNA: TGTGCCAGCAGCTTAAACGCGAATGAAAAACTGTTTTTT; CDR3: CASSLNANEKLFF
D: .; size: .; V: TRBV7-2; J: TRBJ2-1; DNA: TGTGCCAGCAGCGCCCCCGTTTGGGCCAACAATGAGCAGTTCTTC; CDR3: CASSAPVWANNEQFF
D: TRBD1; size: .; V: TRBV29-1; J: TRBJ1-2; DNA: TGCAGCGTTGGGGGGACAGTAGGGGACTACGGCTATGGCTACACCTTC; CDR3: CSVGGTVGDYGYGYTF
D: .; size: .; V: TRBV4-3; J: TRBJ1-4; DNA: TGCGCCAGCAGCCAGATGGGGTCTAAAGAAAAACTGTTTTTT; CDR3: CASSQMGSKEKLFF
D: .; size: .; V: TRBV29-1; J: TRBJ2-2; DNA: TGCAGCGGCCAGATATACACCGGGGAGCTGTTTTTT; CDR3: CSGQIYTGELFF
D: .; size: .; V: TRBV30; J: TRBJ1-6; DNA: TGTGCCTGGAGTGAGTTTACCGATTCACCCCTCCACTTT; CDR3: CAWSEFTDSPLHF
D: .; size: .; V: TRBV30; J: TRBJ2-7; DNA: TGTGCCTGGGGAAACTACGAGCAGTACTTC; CDR3: CAWGNYEQYF
D: .; size: .; V: TRBV27; J: TRBJ1-1; DNA: TGTGCCAGCGGAGTTGGAGGATACACTGAAGCTTTCTTT; CDR3: CASGVGGYTEAFF
D: .; size: .; V: TRBV7-9; J: TRBJ2-2; DNA: TGTGCCAGCAGCTCAAGATCGAACACCGGGGAGCTGTTTTTT; CDR3: CASSSRSNTGELFF
D: TRBD1; size: .; V: TRBV28; J: TRBJ1-2; DNA: TGTGCCAGCACTCCATGGGGACAGGGGGACACTAACTATGGCTACACCTTC; CDR3: CASTPWGQGDTNYGYTF
D: TRBD2; size: .; V: TRBV10-2; J: TRBJ2-3; DNA: TGCGCCAGCAGTGATAGACTAGCGGGGGGCCTCACAGATACGCAGTATTTT; CDR3: CASSDRLAGGLTDTQYF
D: TRBD1; size: .; V: TRBV5-1; J: TRBJ2-2; DNA: TGCGCCAGCAGACCCAGGGGGTTATCGAACACCGGGGAGCTGTTTTTT; CDR3: CASRPRGLSNTGELFF
D: .; size: once; V: TRBV7-3; J: TRBJ1-1; DNA: TGTGCCAGCAGCTTAACGCCCGACGGTAACACTGAAGCTTTCTTT; CDR3: CASSLTPDGNTEAFF
D: TRBD1; size: .; V: TRBV10-3; J: TRBJ1-4; DNA: TGTGCCATCAGAGACAGGGTTAATGAAAAACTGTTTTTT; CDR3: CAIRDRVNEKLFF
D: .; size: .; V: TRBV11-2; J: TRBJ2-3; DNA: TGTGCCAGCAGCTTAGCGGGCAGGGCCAGGACGCAGTATTTT; CDR3: CASSLAGRARTQYF
D: .; size: .; V: TRBV6-5; J: TRBJ1-6; DNA: TGTGCCAGCAGGACCCCCGGATATAATTCACCCCTCCACTTT; CDR3: CASRTPGYNSPLHF
D: TRBD2; size: .; V: TRBV5-1; J: TRBJ2-3; DNA: TGCGCCAGCAGCTGGGATCAAACTAGCGAGAGCACAGATACGCAGTATTTT; CDR3: CASSWDQTSESTDTQYF
D: .; size: .; V: TRBV7-2; J: TRBJ1-2; DNA: TGTGCCAGCAGCTTAGGAGGGTACGGCTACACCTTC; CDR3: CASSLGGYGYTF
D: TRBD1; size: .; V: TRBV5-1; J: TRBJ1-6; DNA: TGCGCCAGCAGCTGGGGGACAGTCTCTAATTCACCCCTCCACTTT; CDR3: CASSWGTVSNSPLHF
D: TRBD1; size: .; V: TRBV7-2; J: TRBJ1-2; DNA: TGTGCCAGCAGCTTAGGACAGGGGGCTAGGGGCTACACCTTC; CDR3: CASSLGQGARGYTF
D: TRBD2; size: .; V: TRBV9; J: TRBJ2-2; DNA: TGTGCCAGCAGGACCGGGACTAGTGTTCCCGGGGAGCTGTTTTTT; CDR3: CASRTGTSVPGELFF
D: .; size: .; V: TRBV19; J: TRBJ1-4; DNA: TGTGCCAGTAGTATGAGGAATGAAAAACTGTTTTTT; CDR3: CASSMRNEKLFF
D: .; size: .; V: TRBV19; J: TRBJ1-2; DNA: TGTGCCAGTAGTATAGCATCCGGGGGATCTTATGGCTACACCTTC; CDR3: CASSIASGGSYGYTF
D: .; size: .; V: TRBV24-1; J: TRBJ2-5; DNA: TGTGCCACCAGTGATAGTTCGGGGGCCCTATTGGGGACCCAGTACTTC; CDR3: CATSDSSGALLGTQYF
D: .; size: once; V: TRBV7-3; J: TRBJ2-3; DNA: TGTGCCAGCAGCTCCACGCGGGGCGCCCTAGATACGCAGTATTTT; CDR3: CASSSTRGALDTQYF
D: .; size: .; V: TRBV18; J: TRBJ1-1; DNA: TGTGCCAGCTCAGTACAGGGCCTGAACACTGAAGCTTTCTTT; CDR3: CASSVQGLNTEAFF
D: .; size: .; V: TRBV5-1; J: TRBJ2-7; DNA: TGCGCCAGCAGTGACTTCTACGAGCAGTACTTC; CDR3: CASSDFYEQYF
D: TRBD1; size: .; V: TRBV19; J: TRBJ1-5; DNA: TGTGCCAGTAGGAAACAGGGGGCCGGCAATCAGCCCCAGCATTTT; CDR3: CASRKQGAGNQPQHF
D: .; size: .; V: TRBV7-2; J: TRBJ1-5; DNA: TGTGCCAGCAGCTTAGTTCTGGGGACGGGTCAGCCCCAGCATTTT; CDR3: CASSLVLGTGQPQHF
D: TRBD1; size: .; V: TRBV24-1; J: TRBJ2-7; DNA: TGTGCCACCAGTGATGCTAAGACAGGGGCCTACGAGCAGTACTTC; CDR3: CATSDAKTGAYEQYF